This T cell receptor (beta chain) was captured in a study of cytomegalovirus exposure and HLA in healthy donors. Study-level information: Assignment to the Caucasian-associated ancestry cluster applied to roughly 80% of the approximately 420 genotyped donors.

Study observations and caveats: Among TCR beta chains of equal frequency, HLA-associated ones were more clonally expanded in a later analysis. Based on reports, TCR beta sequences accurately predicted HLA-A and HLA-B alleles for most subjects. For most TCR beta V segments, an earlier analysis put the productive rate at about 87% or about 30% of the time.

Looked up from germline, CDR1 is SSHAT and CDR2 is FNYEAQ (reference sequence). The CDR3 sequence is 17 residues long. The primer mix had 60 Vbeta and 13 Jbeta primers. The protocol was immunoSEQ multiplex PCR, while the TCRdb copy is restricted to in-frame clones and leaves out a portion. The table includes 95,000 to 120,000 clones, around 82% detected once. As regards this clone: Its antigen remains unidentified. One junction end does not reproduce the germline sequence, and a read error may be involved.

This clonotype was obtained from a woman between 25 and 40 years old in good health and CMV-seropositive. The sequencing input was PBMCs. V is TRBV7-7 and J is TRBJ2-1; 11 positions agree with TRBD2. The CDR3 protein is CASSLELLAGAENEQFF. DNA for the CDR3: TGTGCTAGCAGCTTAGAACTACTAGCGGGAGCAGAGAATGAGCAGTTCTTC.